These 20 T cell receptor beta chains were sequenced from one sample in a study of blood T cell repertoires in COVID-19. Clones were read by immunoSEQ multiplex PCR, and TCRdb kept only the in-frame ones, dropping some. The table lists around 420,000 clones, approximately 88% of them singletons. Sequencing was carried out using PBMCs or T cells enriched from blood (not recorded which). These receptors were collected from a woman aged 35 to 49 with acute COVID-19.

The V call is TRBV19, the J call TRBJ1-6, with D perhaps matching TRBD1 (6 bases). CDR3 length: 16 residues. Per germline, CDR1 LNHDA and CDR2 SQIVND (reference sequence). The V gene lost 1 base and the J gene lost 8 bases, with 15 bases spanning the gap. CDR3 bases: TGTGCCAGTAGTATAGGAGGACAGTTTTTTGATTCACCCCTCCACTTT. Its translation is CASSIGGQFFDSPLHF. Using reference TRBV19 and TRBJ1-6 for the parts outside the CDR3, the full variable domain is DGGITQSPKYLFRKEGQNVTLSCEQNLNHDAMYWYRQDPGQGLRLIYYSQIVNDFQKGDIAEGYSVSREKKESFPLTVTSAQKNPTAFYLCASSIGGQFFDSPLHFGNGTRLTVT.

The genes are TRBV3-1 (or the pseudogene TRBV3-2) and TRBJ1-1; no definite D call. The V end was cut by 6 bases, the J end by 5 bases, with 13 bases between. This CDR3 spans 13 amino acids. Germline V lookup: CDR1 LGHDT, CDR2 YNNKEL (reference sequence). In DNA, the CDR3 is TGTGCCAGCAGGACCAGGCTGGATACTGAAGCTTTCTTT. This gives the protein CASRTRLDTEAFF.

This rearrangement joins TRBV3-1 (or the pseudogene TRBV3-2) to TRBJ2-7; D may be TRBD1 (5 bases). From germline, CDR1 is LGHDT and CDR2 YNNKEL (reference sequence). This CDR3 has 15 residues. Between the trimmed V and J ends, which lost 0 bases and 3 bases, there was a span of 12 bases. CDR3 nucleotides: TGTGCCAGCAGCCAAGAAGGAACAGGCCGCTACGAGCAGTACTTC. This codes for CASSQEGTGRYEQYF.

This clone has just one count. The chain is built from TRBV19 and TRBJ1-5; TRBD1 matches 11 bases. Germline loops: CDR1 LNHDA, CDR2 SQIVND (reference sequence). The CDR3 length is 18 residues. J gave up 3 bases and V 5 bases, and 12 bases lay outside the gene matches. The CDR3 spells CASSPYAGTGGFNQPQHF. In DNA, the CDR3 is TGTGCCAGTAGTCCGTATGCTGGGACAGGGGGTTTCAATCAGCCCCAGCATTTT. Filled out from reference TRBV19 and TRBJ1-5, the complete variable domain reads DGGITQSPKYLFRKEGQNVTLSCEQNLNHDAMYWYRQDPGQGLRLIYYSQIVNDFQKGDIAEGYSVSREKKESFPLTVTSAQKNPTAFYLCASSPYAGTGGFNQPQHFGDGTRLSIL.

A single count supports this clone. This chain links TRBV30 with TRBJ1-1; the D is unclear. The ends were cut back, 0 bases at V and 5 bases at J, with 4 bases in the middle. Germline V gives CDR1 GTSNPN, CDR2 SVGIG (reference sequence). This CDR3 has 11 amino acids. CDR3 DNA sequence: TGTGCCTGGAGTGTACAGACTGAAGCTTTCTTT. Translated: CAWSVQTEAFF. Together with reference TRBV30 and TRBJ1-1, the CDR3 gives the full variable domain: SQTIHQWPATLVQPVGSPLSLECTVEGTSNPNLYWYRQAAGRGLQLLFYSVGIGQISSEVPQNLSASRPQDRQFILSSKKLLLSDSGFYLCAWSVQTEAFFGQGTRLTVV.

J is TRBJ1-6 and V is TRBV7-9, with D uncertain. Between the trimmed V and J ends, which lost 3 bases and 9 bases, there was a span of 12 bases. CDR3 length equals 14 residues. Germline CDR1 and CDR2: SEHNR and FQNEAQ (reference sequence). Here the CDR3 DNA reads TGTGCCAGCAGCTTTACATACCTTGGTTCACCCCTCCACTTT. This codes for CASSFTYLGSPLHF.

The rearrangement links TRBV14 to TRBJ2-5, with 9 bases matching TRBD2. The CDR3 runs to 16 residues. CDR1 and CDR2 from the germline V gene are SGHDN and FVKESK. Trimming cost V 1 base and J 0 bases; bases outside gene matches: 3. The CDR3: CASSQVAGGYQETQYF. DNA for the CDR3: TGTGCCAGCAGCCAAGTGGCGGGGGGGTACCAAGAGACCCAGTACTTC. Combining the CDR3 with reference TRBV14 and TRBJ2-5 gives the whole variable domain EAGVTQFPSHSVIEKGQTVTLRCDPISGHDNLYWYRRVMGKEIKFLLHFVKESKQDESGMPNNRFLAERTGGTYSTLKVQPAELEDSGVYFCASSQVAGGYQETQYFGPGTRLLVL.

The rearrangement links TRBV19 to TRBJ1-3; D gene ambiguous. Trimming removed 5 bases from V and 4 bases from J, with 12 bases in between. The CDR3 has 14 residues. Germline-derived CDR1 and CDR2 are LNHDA and SQIVND (reference sequence). CDR3 amino acids: CASSRSQSGNTIYF. The CDR3 DNA sequence: TGTGCCAGTAGTCGGAGTCAATCGGGAAACACCATATATTTT. Filled out from reference TRBV19 and TRBJ1-3, the complete variable domain reads DGGITQSPKYLFRKEGQNVTLSCEQNLNHDAMYWYRQDPGQGLRLIYYSQIVNDFQKGDIAEGYSVSREKKESFPLTVTSAQKNPTAFYLCASSRSQSGNTIYFGEGSWLTVV.

The rearrangement joins TRBV3-1 (or the pseudogene TRBV3-2) to TRBJ1-5; weak D call: TRBD1 (5 bases). From germline, CDR1 is LGHDT and CDR2 YNNKEL (reference sequence). CDR3 length equals 14 residues. Trimming removed 4 bases at V and 5 bases at J, with 12 bases between. The DNA for the CDR3 is TGTGCCAGCAGCCCTACGGGAGGGGATCAGCCCCAGCATTTT. It specifies CASSPTGGDQPQHF.

The chain joins TRBV5-1 to TRBJ2-3, with TRBD2 matching over 8 bases. The trim removed 0 bases at V and 6 bases at J, leaving 6 bases unmatched. Germline assignment: CDR1 SGHRS and CDR2 YFSETQ. There are 15 residues in the CDR3. The DNA of the CDR3 is TGCGCCAGCAGCTTGGACTTACGGGGGGGCGATACGCAGTATTTT. It translates to CASSLDLRGGDTQYF.

The chain recombines TRBV29-1 with TRBJ1-2, with D maybe TRBD1 (6 bases). The V end lost 3 bases, the J end lost 8 bases, and 10 bases lay between the germline ends. The CDR3 covers 11 residues. Germline V lookup: CDR1 SQVTM, CDR2 ANQGSEA. CDR3 in DNA: TGCAGCGTTGAGGCAGGGGAAGGCTACACCTTC. Protein sequence: CSVEAGEGYTF.

The rearrangement joins TRBV5-6 to TRBJ2-5, with D tentatively TRBD2 (5 bases). CDR3 size: 15 residues. CDR1 is SGHDT and CDR2 is YYEEEE in the germline V gene. Trimming took off 2 bases at V and 5 bases at J, with 16 bases between the two ends. In DNA form, the CDR3 reads TGTGCCAGCAGCTTACTAGTTCAGCCCCTGGAGACCCAGTACTTC. It encodes CASSLLVQPLETQYF. Complete variable domain (other parts from reference TRBV5-6 and TRBJ2-5): DAGVTQSPTHLIKTRGQQVTLRCSPKSGHDTVSWYQQALGQGPQFIFQYYEEEERQRGNFPDRFSGHQFPNYSSELNVNALLLGDSALYLCASSLLVQPLETQYFGPGTRLLVL.

V is TRBV30 and J is TRBJ1-2; 9 bases agree with TRBD1. The V and J ends lost 6 bases and 3 bases, in that order; junction bases with no gene match: 5. Germline V CDR1 and CDR2: GTSNPN, SVGIG (reference sequence). The CDR3 spans 13 residues. The CDR3 DNA is TGTGCCTGCCGGACAGGGGCTGACTATGGCTACACCTTC. It encodes CACRTGADYGYTF.

The V gene is TRBV9, the J gene TRBJ1-1; D gene uncertain. The CDR3 sequence is 14 residues long. CDR1 and CDR2 from the germline V gene are SGDLS and YYNGEE. V shed 0 bases and J shed 0 bases, with 6 bases lying between them. The CDR3 bases are TGTGCCAGCAGCGTAGGGAGGATGAACACTGAAGCTTTCTTT. Translated: CASSVGRMNTEAFF.

This clone showed up just once. The rearrangement joins TRBV15 to TRBJ2-7; the match to TRBD1 covers 7 bases. The CDR3 contains 15 residues. The germline V gene encodes CDR1 LNHNV and CDR2 YYDKDF (reference sequence). V was pared by 0 bases and J by 9 bases, with 11 bases of the junction left unmatched. The CDR3 DNA is TGTGCCACCAGCAGAGATAGGGTACAGGGGAAGGCGCAGTACTTC. Protein: CATSRDRVQGKAQYF.

The chain recombines TRBV5-4 with TRBJ1-2, with 10 bases matching TRBD1. Per germline, CDR1 SGHNT and CDR2 YYREEE (reference sequence). The V gene end was trimmed by 3 bases and the J gene end by 4 bases; junction bases not matched to a gene: 6. This CDR3 is built from 15 residues. DNA for the CDR3: TGTGCCAGCAGCTACCCGACAGGGGGCGGCTATGGCTACACCTTC. Encoded protein: CASSYPTGGGYGYTF.

CDR3: CASSQEASGGFNEQYF. DNA for the CDR3: TGCGCCAGCAGCCAAGAGGCTAGCGGGGGGTTCAACGAGCAGTACTTC. This chain uses TRBV4-1 with TRBJ2-7; TRBD2 matches 11 bases. The germline V gene encodes CDR1 MGHRA and CDR2 YSYEKL. This CDR3 contains 16 residues. V dropped 0 bases and J dropped 5; count of bases not matched to a gene: 6.

This clone was observed a handful of times. This rearrangement joins TRBV10-2 to TRBJ2-7; 7 bases match TRBD2. V lost 1 base and J lost 0; bases outside the gene matches: 3. Germline loops: CDR1 WSHSY, CDR2 SAAADI. CDR3 size: 15 residues. The CDR3 DNA is TGCGCCAGCAGTGAGTTTAGCGGGTACTCCTACGAGCAGTACTTC. Protein product: CASSEFSGYSYEQYF.

This chain links TRBV7-8 with TRBJ2-5, with 12 bases fitting TRBD2. Per germline, CDR1 SGHVS and CDR2 FQNEAQ. The V segment lost 5 bases and the J segment 5 bases; nucleotides outside the gene matches: 6. The CDR3 runs to 15 residues. Here the CDR3 reads CASSLDTSGRETQYF. In DNA form, the CDR3 reads TGTGCCAGCAGCCTCGACACTAGCGGGAGGGAGACCCAGTACTTC.

The chain is built from TRBV7-9 and TRBJ1-4; 10 bases match TRBD1. The V gene's germline CDR1 is SEHNR and CDR2 FQNEAQ (reference sequence). After removal of 5 bases from V and 5 bases from J, the junction contained 5 bases not matched to a gene. The CDR3 loop spans 15 amino acids. The CDR3 nucleotides are TGTGCCAGCAGCCTAACGGACAGGGGGAATGAAAAACTGTTTTTT. Its translation: CASSLTDRGNEKLFF. The whole variable domain, filled in from reference TRBV7-9 and TRBJ1-4, reads DTGVSQNPRHKITKRGQNVTFRCDPISEHNRLYWYRQTLGQGPEFLTYFQNEAQLEKSRLLSDRFSAERPKGSFSTLEIQRTEQGDSAMYLCASSLTDRGNEKLFFGSGTQLSVL.